Below are 13 T cell receptor beta chains sequenced from a single sample in a study of cytomegalovirus exposure and HLA in healthy donors. Both 60 Vbeta primers and 13 Jbeta primers went into the PCR. Clones were read by immunoSEQ multiplex PCR, and TCRdb kept only the in-frame ones, dropping some. This sample yields 150,000 to 200,000 clones, of which around 78% are seen a single time; 7% belongs to the top ten. The sample was PBMCs. Receptors were obtained from a woman aged 40 to 50 in good health and CMV-seropositive.

V is TRBV5-4 and J is TRBJ1-1; D is possibly TRBD1 (5 bases). The V end was cut by 4 bases, the J end by 0 bases, with 7 bases between. This CDR3 is 13 amino acids long. Germline loops: CDR1 SGHNT, CDR2 YYREEE (reference sequence). The CDR3 here is CASSEQVNTEAFF. CDR3 coding DNA: TGTGCCAGCAGCGAACAGGTGAACACTGAAGCTTTCTTT. Based on the CDR3 plus reference TRBV5-4 and TRBJ1-1, the full variable domain is ETGVTQSPTHLIKTRGQQVTLRCSSQSGHNTVSWYQQALGQGPQFIFQYYREEENGRGNFPPRFSGLQFPNYSSELNVNALELDDSALYLCASSEQVNTEAFFGQGTRLTVV.

The rearrangement joins TRBV30 to TRBJ2-7; 8 bases agree with TRBD1. The ends lost 5 bases at V and 0 bases at J; junction bases unmatched: 6. The CDR3 is 14 amino acids. Germline lookup yields CDR1 GTSNPN and CDR2 SVGIG (reference sequence). CDR3 region: CAWEPGTGSYEQYF. CDR3 sequence (DNA): TGTGCCTGGGAACCCGGGACAGGCTCCTACGAGCAGTACTTC.

CDR3 sequence (DNA): TGTGCCAGCAGTTACTCAGGGGCGAGCGGCTACACCTTC. Translated: CASSYSGASGYTF. This chain uses TRBV6-5 with TRBJ1-2, with D perhaps TRBD1 (5 bases). CDR1 is MNHEY and CDR2 is SVGAGI in the germline V gene. The CDR3 is 13 residues long. V lost 0 bases, J lost 8 bases, and 10 bases lay in between.

The V call is TRBV29-1, the J call TRBJ2-7; D is unresolved. CDR1 SQVTM and CDR2 ANQGSEA come from the germline V gene. This CDR3 has 15 amino acids. V dropped 6 bases and J dropped 1 base, with 19 bases sitting between them. The CDR3 spells CSVGGVLPGSYEQYF. The CDR3 nucleotides are TGCAGCGTCGGTGGAGTCTTGCCTGGGTCCTACGAGCAGTACTTC.

CDR3 nucleotides: TGTGCCAGCAGTGACAACAGGGGTTGGGGGGAGACCCAGTACTTC. It codes for CASSDNRGWGETQYF. This chain uses TRBV6-1 with TRBJ2-5, with TRBD1 matching over 7 bases. The CDR3 runs to 15 residues. With 3 bases clipped from V and 5 bases from J, the junction kept 9 bases outside the gene matches. CDR1 and CDR2 (germline): MNHNS, SASEGT.

The rearrangement joins TRBV29-1 to TRBJ1-4; no clear D gene. This CDR3 spans 13 amino acids. Trimming left V 4 bases short and J 3 bases short, with 9 bases between. Germline-derived CDR1 and CDR2 are SQVTM and ANQGSEA. Here the CDR3 DNA reads TGCAGCGTTGGTGAGCTACCTAATGAAAAACTGTTTTTT. Translated: CSVGELPNEKLFF.

The chain joins TRBV7-3 to TRBJ2-2, with D hard to call. Germline V CDR1 and CDR2: SGHTA, FQGTGA. The CDR3 totals 14 residues. V lost 3 bases and J 7 bases, leaving 12 bases between the germline ends. The CDR3 here is CASSLEFASGELFF. DNA of the CDR3: TGTGCCAGCAGCTTGGAGTTCGCCAGCGGGGAGCTGTTTTTT. Filled out from reference TRBV7-3 and TRBJ2-2, the complete variable domain reads GAGVSQTPSNKVTEKGKYVELRCDPISGHTALYWYRQSLGQGPEFLIYFQGTGAADDSGLPNDRFFAVRPEGSVSTLKIQRTERGDSAVYLCASSLEFASGELFFGEGSRLTVL.

The V gene is TRBV7-3, the J gene TRBJ2-7, with a tentative D call TRBD1 (8 bases). Germline CDR1 is SGHTA and CDR2 is FQGTGA. Trimming left V 4 bases short and J 6 bases short, with 13 bases between. CDR3 length: 13 residues. The CDR3 DNA sequence: TGTGCCAGCAGCTACAGGGGGGGCGGCGAGCAGTACTTC. It translates to CASSYRGGGEQYF.

V usage is TRBV27 and J usage is TRBJ2-2, with 7 bases lining up with TRBD1. The CDR3 extends over 15 amino acids. The germline CDR1 and CDR2 sequences are MNHEY and SMNVEV (reference sequence). V lost 5 bases, J lost 4 bases, and 7 bases stayed unmatched. The CDR3 nucleotides are TGTGCCAGCAGTAAACGACAGGGATCCACCGGGGAGCTGTTTTTT. Protein product: CASSKRQGSTGELFF.

This sequence joins TRBV18 and TRBJ1-4; perhaps TRBD1 as D (6 bases). Trimming removed 1 base from V and 8 bases from J, with 20 bases in between. Germline-derived CDR1 and CDR2 are KGHSH and LQKENI. The CDR3 covers 17 residues. The CDR3 nucleotides read TGTGCCAGCTCACCACTGTATCCGGGACATTTAGGAGAAAAACTGTTTTTT. Translation: CASSPLYPGHLGEKLFF.

The V call is TRBV10-2, the J call TRBJ2-1; possibly TRBD1 for D (6 bases). Trimming removed 4 bases from V and 2 bases from J, with 27 bases in between. Germline V gene sequence: CDR1 WSHSY, CDR2 SAAADI. There are 20 residues in the CDR3. The CDR3 DNA reads as TGCGCCAGCAGTGGCCTTGAGGGGGTTTGGATAGGGGTGGCCTACAATGAGCAGTTCTTC. This sequence encodes CASSGLEGVWIGVAYNEQFF.

The table lists this clone with a count of one. The V call is TRBV19, the J call TRBJ1-2; D possibly corresponds to TRBD1 (5 bases). Trimming pared 9 bases from V and 6 bases from J, leaving 20 bases between. This CDR3 region has 14 residues. Germline V gene sequence: CDR1 LNHDA, CDR2 SQIVND (reference sequence). The CDR3 reads CASQLRVTQDGYTF. CDR3 nucleotides: TGTGCCAGCCAACTCAGGGTGACGCAGGATGGCTACACCTTC.

This chain joins TRBV28 and TRBJ2-1, with 7 bases matching TRBD1. The germline V gene encodes CDR1 MDHEN and CDR2 SYDVKM. J gave up 9 bases and V 5 bases, and 13 bases lay outside the gene matches. This CDR3 is built from 15 residues. The CDR3 sequence is CASSPPRQGRREQFF. The DNA for the CDR3 is TGTGCCAGCAGTCCACCCCGACAGGGTAGGCGTGAGCAGTTCTTC.